This T cell receptor (beta chain) was identified during a study of cytomegalovirus exposure and HLA in healthy donors. Overall study results and limits: When presence/absence was analysed, sequencing depth was taken to be roughly uniform across donors. Most TCR beta V segments were productive about 87% or about 30% of the time in an earlier analysis.

The CDR3 has 12 amino acids. Deletions cut 6 bases from V and 2 bases from J, with 6 bases between. Germline assignment: CDR1 SGHAT and CDR2 FQNNGV. Both 60 Vbeta primers and 13 Jbeta primers went into the PCR. Sequencing was performed with immunoSEQ multiplex PCR; in TCRdb, only in-frame clones are kept and a portion is missing. The sample consists of 90,000 to 130,000 clones, about four fifths of them appearing once. Regarding this clone: Its antigen is as yet unknown.

This sequence was found in a man aged 25-40 years in good health and CMV-seropositive. The chain couples TRBV11-2 to TRBJ2-3; weak D call: TRBD1 (5 bases). Sequenced sample: PBMCs. CDR3 sequence: CASRDNTDTQYF. CDR3 nucleotide sequence: TGTGCCAGCAGGGACAACACAGATACGCAGTATTTT. The full variable domain, with the rest looked up from reference TRBV11-2 and TRBJ2-3, is EAGVAQSPRYKIIEKRQSVAFWCNPISGHATLYWYQQILGQGPKLLIQFQNNGVVDDSQLPKDRFSAERLKGVDSTLKIQPAKLEDSAVYLCASRDNTDTQYFGPGTRLTVL.